In this sample, the clone carrying this TCR beta chain turned up once. Antigen specificity is unknown. The record originates from a study of regulatory T cells in long-lasting Graves disease. Findings and limits, study-wide: With some 2,500 shared public clonotypes, persistent patients exceeded new patients, who shared about a thousand.

Building of the TCR beta libraries involved iRepertoire HTBI primers and Arm-PCR of CDR3 regions. TCRdb reprocessed the multiplex PCR reads via MiXCR and lists one record per CDR3 protein. The repertoire holds 500,000 or so distinct CDR3 sequences, with less than 15% as singletons. Stated time point: newly diagnosed GD, antithyroid drugs for less than 3 months. PBMC RNA was the source of the TCR library. V was clipped by 6 bases and J by 5 bases; unmatched bases: 17. Germline-derived CDR1 and CDR2 are MDHEN and SYDVKM. This CDR3 is 20 amino acids long. These records were also assigned to another study, of T cells in Graves' hyperthyroidism and ophthalmopathy. That study reports: Uncontrolled infection, other autoimmune disease, pregnancy or lactation disqualified patients from enrolment. Diagnosis rested on symptoms, serum thyroxine and TRAb, thyroid ultrasound, and orbital computed tomography. The study used the HTBI primer set for a first-round RT-PCR of the TCR CDR3.

V and J are TRBV28 and TRBJ2-2, with TRBD2 identical over 14 bases. The sequence came from a woman aged 50 to 60 with Graves disease. Sequenced here: peripheral blood mononuclear cells (PBMCs), sampled at new diagnosis, from a patient treated with antithyroid drugs. DNA of the CDR3: TGTGCCAGCAGCGACCGACTAGCGGGAGGGCGCCGAACAAGAACCGGGGAGCTGTTTTTT. This translates into CASSDRLAGGRRTRTGELFF. Full variable domain (rest looked up from reference TRBV28 and TRBJ2-2): DVKVTQSSRYLVKRTGEKVFLECVQDMDHENMFWYRQDPGLGLRLIYFSYDVKMKEKGDIPEGYSVSREKKERFSLILESASTNQTSMYLCASSDRLAGGRRTRTGELFFGEGSRLTVL.